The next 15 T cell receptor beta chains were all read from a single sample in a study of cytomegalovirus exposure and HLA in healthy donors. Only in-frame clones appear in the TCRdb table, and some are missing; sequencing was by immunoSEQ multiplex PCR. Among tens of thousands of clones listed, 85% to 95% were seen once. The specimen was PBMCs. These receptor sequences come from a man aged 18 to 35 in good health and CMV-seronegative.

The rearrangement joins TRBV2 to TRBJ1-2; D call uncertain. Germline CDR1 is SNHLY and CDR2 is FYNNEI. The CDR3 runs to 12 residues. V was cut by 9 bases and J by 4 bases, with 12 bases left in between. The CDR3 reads CASSEGGYGYTF. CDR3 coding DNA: TGTGCCAGTAGCGAAGGCGGCTATGGCTACACCTTC.

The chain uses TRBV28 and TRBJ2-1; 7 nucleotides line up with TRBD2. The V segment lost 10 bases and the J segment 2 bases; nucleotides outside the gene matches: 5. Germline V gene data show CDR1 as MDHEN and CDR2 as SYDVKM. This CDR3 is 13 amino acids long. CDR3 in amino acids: CATREVPYNEQFF. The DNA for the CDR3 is TGTGCCACTCGGGAGGTCCCCTACAATGAGCAGTTCTTC.

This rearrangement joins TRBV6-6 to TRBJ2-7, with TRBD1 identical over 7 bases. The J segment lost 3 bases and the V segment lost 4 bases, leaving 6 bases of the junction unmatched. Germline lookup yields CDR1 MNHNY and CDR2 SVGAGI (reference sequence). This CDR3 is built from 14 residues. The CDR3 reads CASSFIQGIYEQYF. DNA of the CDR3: TGTGCCAGCAGTTTCATACAGGGGATCTACGAGCAGTACTTC.

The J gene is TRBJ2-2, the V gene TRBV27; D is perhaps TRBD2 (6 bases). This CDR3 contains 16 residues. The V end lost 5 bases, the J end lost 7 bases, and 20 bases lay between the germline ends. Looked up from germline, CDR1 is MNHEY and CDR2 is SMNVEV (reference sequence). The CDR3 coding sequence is TGTGCCAGCAGTAAACCCCGGGACTTGAATAGCGGGGAGCTGTTTTTT. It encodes CASSKPRDLNSGELFF.

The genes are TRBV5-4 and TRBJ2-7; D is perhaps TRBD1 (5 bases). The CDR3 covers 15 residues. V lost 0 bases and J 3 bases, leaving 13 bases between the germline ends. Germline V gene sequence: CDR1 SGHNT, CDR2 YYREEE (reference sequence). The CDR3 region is CASSLETGLLYEQYF. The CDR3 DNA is TGTGCCAGCAGCTTGGAAACAGGTCTACTCTACGAGCAGTACTTC.

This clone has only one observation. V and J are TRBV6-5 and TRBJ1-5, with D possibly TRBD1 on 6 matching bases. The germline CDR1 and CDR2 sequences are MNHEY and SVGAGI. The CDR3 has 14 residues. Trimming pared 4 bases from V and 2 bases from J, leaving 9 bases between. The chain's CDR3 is CASSLHRGNQPQHF. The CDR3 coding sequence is TGTGCCAGCAGTTTACACAGGGGCAATCAGCCCCAGCATTTT.

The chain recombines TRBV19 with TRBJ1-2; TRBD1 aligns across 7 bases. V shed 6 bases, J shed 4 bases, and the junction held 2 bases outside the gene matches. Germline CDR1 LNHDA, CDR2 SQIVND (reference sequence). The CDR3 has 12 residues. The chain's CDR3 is CASRQGTYGYTF. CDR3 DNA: TGTGCCAGTAGACAGGGGACCTATGGCTACACCTTC.

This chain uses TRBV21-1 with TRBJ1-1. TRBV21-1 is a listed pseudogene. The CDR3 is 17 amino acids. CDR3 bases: TGTGCCAGCAGCAAGGGGGGGACAACCGGTATGAACACTGAAGCTTTCTTT. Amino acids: CASSKGGTTGMNTEAFF.

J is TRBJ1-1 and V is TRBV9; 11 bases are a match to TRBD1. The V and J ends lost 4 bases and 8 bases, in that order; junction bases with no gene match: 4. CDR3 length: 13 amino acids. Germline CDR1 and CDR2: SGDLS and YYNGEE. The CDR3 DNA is TGTGCCAGCAGCTCGGACAGGGGGCGCGAAGCTTTCTTT. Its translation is CASSSDRGREAFF. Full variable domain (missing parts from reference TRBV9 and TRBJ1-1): DSGVTQTPKHLITATGQRVTLRCSPRSGDLSVYWYQQSLDQGLQFLIQYYNGEERAKGNILERFSAQQFPDLHSELNLSSLELGDSALYFCASSSDRGREAFFGQGTRLTVV.

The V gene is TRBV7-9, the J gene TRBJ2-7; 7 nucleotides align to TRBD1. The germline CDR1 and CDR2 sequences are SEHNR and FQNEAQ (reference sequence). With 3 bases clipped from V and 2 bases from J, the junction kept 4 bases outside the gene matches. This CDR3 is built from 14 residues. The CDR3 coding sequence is TGTGCCAGCAGCTTTCGACAGGGTCCCTACGAGCAGTACTTC. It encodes CASSFRQGPYEQYF.

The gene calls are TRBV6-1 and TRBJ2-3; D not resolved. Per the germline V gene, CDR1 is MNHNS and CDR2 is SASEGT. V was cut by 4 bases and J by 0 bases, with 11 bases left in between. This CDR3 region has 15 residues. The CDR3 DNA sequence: TGTGCCAGCAGTGGGCAAACCTCTAGCACAGATACGCAGTATTTT. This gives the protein CASSGQTSSTDTQYF.

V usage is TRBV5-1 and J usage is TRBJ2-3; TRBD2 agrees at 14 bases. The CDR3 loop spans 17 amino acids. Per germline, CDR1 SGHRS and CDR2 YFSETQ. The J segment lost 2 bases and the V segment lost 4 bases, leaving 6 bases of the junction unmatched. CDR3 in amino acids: CASSHGLAGGITDTQYF. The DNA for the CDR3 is TGCGCCAGCAGCCATGGACTAGCGGGGGGTATCACAGATACGCAGTATTTT.

Here the CDR3 reads CASSVQFYGYTF. The CDR3 DNA sequence: TGTGCCAGCAGTGTACAGTTCTATGGCTACACCTTC. The chain carries TRBV2 and TRBJ1-2, with unresolved D. Germline lookup yields CDR1 SNHLY and CDR2 FYNNEI. The CDR3 is 12 residues long. Trimming cost V 4 bases and J 4 bases, with 7 bases left between them.

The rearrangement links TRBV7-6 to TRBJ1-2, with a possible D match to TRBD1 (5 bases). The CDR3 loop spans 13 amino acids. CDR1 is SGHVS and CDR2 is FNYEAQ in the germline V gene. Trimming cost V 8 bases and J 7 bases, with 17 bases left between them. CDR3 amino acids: CASLPRQSSGYTF. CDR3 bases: TGTGCCAGCTTGCCTCGACAGTCTTCTGGCTACACCTTC.

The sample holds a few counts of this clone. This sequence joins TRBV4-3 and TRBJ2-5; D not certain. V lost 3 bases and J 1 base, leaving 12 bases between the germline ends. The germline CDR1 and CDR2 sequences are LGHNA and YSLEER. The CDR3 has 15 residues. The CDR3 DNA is TGCGCCAGCAGCCACGGGTCGGGTTTCCAAGAGACCCAGTACTTC. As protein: CASSHGSGFQETQYF.